Listed here is a single T cell receptor (beta chain). The data were taken from a study of PD-L1 blockade in urothelial cancer. Indicated time point: peripheral blood 6 weeks after treatment start. Spiking of synthetic TCR analog templates was performed in each PCR. TCRdb's table, derived via immunoSEQ multiplex PCR, lists solely in-frame clones and lacks some. The sample lists more than 90,000 clones; less than 85% were seen once. Germline V lookup: CDR1 LGHNA, CDR2 YSLEER. The CDR3 contains 16 residues. Trimming at V came to 8 bases and at J to 3 bases, leaving 16 bases not matched to a gene. The origin of this receptor is a man between 65 and 80 years old with urothelial cancer. The gene calls are TRBV4-3 and TRBJ2-7; TRBD1 aligns across 7 bases. Sample: PBMCs, taken around atezolizumab (anti-PD-L1) treatment. In DNA form, the CDR3 reads TGCGCCAGCGCCGGAAATGGCCGGACAGGCCACTACGAGCAGTACTTC. It encodes CASAGNGRTGHYEQYF.